The TCR beta chain described here comes from a study of cytomegalovirus exposure and HLA in healthy donors. V shed 4 bases and J 5 bases; nucleotides not matched to a gene: 7. There are 14 residues in the CDR3. Germline CDR1 MNHEY, CDR2 SVGAGI. A multiplex PCR was run with 60 Vbeta primers and 13 Jbeta primers. Libraries were prepared by immunoSEQ multiplex PCR; TCRdb keeps only in-frame clonotypes and omits some of them. This sample has over 75,000 clones; around three quarters occur once, and the top ten carry under 4%. The TCR comes from a male donor in good health and CMV-seropositive. The chain employs TRBV6-5 and TRBJ2-5; 7 bases map to TRBD1. The sample was PBMCs. The CDR3 loop reads CASSSGGVVETQYF. CDR3 coding DNA: TGTGCCAGCAGTTCAGGGGGTGTAGTGGAGACCCAGTACTTC.